This T cell receptor (beta chain) was captured in a study of cytotoxic CD8 clonotypes in ibrutinib-treated CLL. Study information: Patients gave response samples after a median around twelve months of treatment, range 6 to 36. Study conclusions and caveats: Pretreatment clonality was elevated relative to age-matched healthy donors and paralleled circulating CD8+ T-cell counts.

Trimming took off 8 bases at V and 6 bases at J, with 12 bases between the two ends. This CDR3 comprises 12 residues. From germline, CDR1 is SNHLY and CDR2 FYNNEI. With respect to this clone: Its antigen is currently unknown.

Genomic DNA for TCR beta libraries, 1.5 to 2 micrograms, came from cryopreserved PBMCs. Investigators sought sequencing depths of between 1 in 200,000 and 1 in 1 million T cells. Assay used: immunoSEQ multiplex PCR; TCRdb lists only in-frame clones, some missing. The table shows approximately 120,000 clones, with around 84% occurring only once. This clonotype originated in a human donor with chronic lymphocytic leukemia. The V call is TRBV2, the J call TRBJ2-3; D possibly corresponds to TRBD2 (5 bases). The sequencing used PBMCs, collected after 24 months of ibrutinib treatment. The CDR3 DNA reads as TGTGCCAGCGGTGGCTCGGGGGATACGCAGTATTTT. It encodes CASGGSGDTQYF.